This paragraph reports one T cell receptor (beta chain). Its antigen is not yet known. Base quality data are lacking; no much larger clone is found one base away. V gives up 6 bases and J gives up 6 bases, and the segment between their germline ends measures 18 bases. CDR1 MNHEY and CDR2 SVGAGI were looked up in the germline V gene. The CDR3 contains 14 residues, cysteine and phenylalanine counted. Only the CDR3 DNA stays, 42 bases, in frame from base 1. These data originate in a study of cytomegalovirus exposure and HLA in healthy donors listed by TCRdb under 2017. For the study in its entirety: In an earlier analysis of some 550 of the donors, under 300 Gb of sequence data and 120 million or so unique TCR beta sequences from about 179 million T cells were reported. An early release that covered some 640 HLA-typed donors contained approximately 300 gigabases of sequencing data and 65 million to 100 million unique TCR sequences. The genetic ancestry cluster associated with self-reported Caucasian donors included about 81% of the approximately 400 genotyped donors. The study was designed to test whether signatures of past pathogen exposure could be identified by cataloging public T cell receptors. The T cell repertoires of 666 subjects were profiled by immunosequencing and related to cytomegalovirus serostatus. Besides the first cohort of around 670 subjects, a separate validation cohort made up of over 95 different subjects was used. To predict cytomegalovirus infection status, the study brought together high-throughput TCR immunosequencing, statistical association of individual TCRs with disease status, and machine learning. A later analysis re-examined previously published TCR beta repertoires from 500 to 700 donors and added high-resolution HLA genotyping to investigate patterns of TCR occurrence. Rather than drawing on any new phenotypic data, the later analysis identified candidate immune exposures from TCR beta sequences and the way those sequences occurred across donors. An earlier analysis of some 500 of the donors used high-throughput TCR beta sequencing to judge whether each TCR beta V gene segment behaved as functional or pseudogenic. Donor age, sex, ethnicity and CMV serostatus were collected together with the repertoire data. A later genetic analysis took genome-wide SNP genotypes for about three fifths of the 666 donors and used that subset as a discovery cohort. All discovery cohort repertoires had been generated on a single sequencing platform. Both class I and class II loci were covered by HLA typing, at four-digit resolution. Typing coverage varied by locus: roughly 620-640 donors for A, B, C, DRB1 and DQB1; about 520 for DQA1; about 570 for DPA1; 450 to 480 for DPB1. A handful of DR-DQ haplotypes were treated as single units for association and clustering because of strong linkage in the cohort. On average, around 240,000 unique TCR beta nucleotide sequences were sequenced per donor among a few hundred genotyped donors of the cohort, with 15% to 20% of those sequences being non-productive. Study-level results and caveats: The authors suggested that the approach could potentially be extended to other disease states and immunological phenotypes. A cluster of highly shared sequence variants was judged likely to represent a technical artifact of the sequencing pipeline. A later analysis found that TCR association rates varied across HLA loci, with DRB1 alleles showing the most associated TCRs and HLA-C alleles the fewest. Because HLA typing was unavailable for some donors at each locus, only the typed subset was used in association tests. In an earlier analysis of fewer than 700 of the donors, most TCR beta V segments appeared in productive rearrangements about 87% or about 30% of the time, broadly matching IMGT annotations. In vitro tests confirmed that a few of the cytomegalovirus-associated TCR beta chains recognize cytomegalovirus antigens. Cytomegalovirus status was reported to be diagnosed by the classifier with high specificity and sensitivity in both the original and validation cohorts. Linkage disequilibrium might explain the correlated functional status among segregating V segments, but an unknown experimental factor could not be excluded. In a later analysis, HLA-associated TCR beta chains were found to be more clonally expanded and to have lower generation probabilities than equally common non-associated chains. Because counts were too low, fewer than 20 rarely observed V segments, including chromosome 9 orphons, were excluded from the earlier analysis of several hundred of the donors. A further reported finding was that TCR beta sequences accurately predicted the HLA-A and HLA-B alleles for most subjects in the first cohort. In a later analysis, several top co-occurrence clusters were reported to appear linked to parvovirus B19, influenza, CMV and Epstein-Barr virus. When HLA alleles, especially DR and DQ, strongly co-occurred, TCR associations were difficult to assign to individual alleles. Because the 87-base-pair reads could not distinguish some IMGT-functional V segments, including TRBV6-2 and TRBV6-3, those segments were excluded. Most CMV-associated TCR beta chains appeared to be HLA-restricted in a later analysis, and the HLA associations seemed to be driven largely by CMV exposure. An association between a missense DCLRE1C variant and V-gene and J-gene trimming of TCR beta chains was found in a later genetic analysis and replicated in an independent cohort. Immune exposure information for the cohort was limited to CMV serostatus. According to a later genetic analysis, donors in an Asian-associated ancestry cluster had fewer N-insertions in productive TCRs than the approximately 630-donor mean. Roughly uniform sequencing depth across donors was assumed in presence/absence analyses, although this assumption may not hold. Most TCR sequences were seen in very few donors, while some public TCRs were found in many individuals. In a later analysis, around 17,000 TCR beta sequences were associated with specific HLA alleles at a false discovery rate of 0.05. In the study, around 150 TCR beta chains were listed as associated with cytomegalovirus. This cohort had only TCR beta chains sequenced, and the lack of alpha or paired-chain data limited which features could be detected.

The method was the immunoSEQ multiplex PCR assay. For the multiplex PCR, a mixture combining 60 forward primers for TCR Vbeta segments and 13 reverse primers for TCR Jbeta segments was used. The CDR3 region of rearranged TCR beta genes was amplified from genomic DNA with a multiplex PCR assay. On the Illumina HiSeq System, the amplified TCR beta libraries were sequenced as 87-base-pair reads. The original methods were these. A later analysis tallied approximately 87 million unique TCR beta chains across the 600 to 700 repertoires, and some 10 million of those chains were shared by two or more donors. A nearest-neighbor algorithm error-corrected the raw reads and collapsed the reads into unique sequences, merging closely related sequences to remove PCR and sequencing errors. Alignment of CDR3 sequences to IMGT reference sequences was used to assign V, D and J gene segments. For a sequence to be retained, a match of at least six nucleotides to both a V gene segment and a J gene segment was required. A rearrangement counted as productive if the CDR3 had no stop codons and remained in frame with V and J, and every other rearrangement counted as non-productive. Following IMGT convention, CDR3 was defined as the stretch from the second conserved V-encoded cysteine to the conserved J-encoded phenylalanine. Sequences without an unambiguous match to a single V gene segment were excluded from the earlier analysis of 450 to 750 of the donors. In an earlier analysis of 450 to 750 of the donors, a V segment was called functional when productive rearrangements were above 56.7%, and segregating when the standard deviation between donors exceeded 5%. A statistical classification framework was built for diagnosing cytomegalovirus status from the catalog of TCR beta chain sequences. V and J gene assignment, in a later analysis, came from comparing TCR nucleotide sequences with IMGT/GENE-DB human TR gene sequences. A later analysis assigned CDR3 sequences and most-parsimonious VDJ recombination scenarios with the TCRdist pipeline. In a later analysis, each TCR beta chain was defined by its CDR3 amino acid sequence together with its V-gene family, and reads lacking a unique V-gene family were excluded. A later analysis removed 592 highly shared, low-generation-probability nucleotide sequences to deal with suspected cross-contamination and a sequencing artifact. For each public chain, a later analysis derived a clonal expansion index from normalized ranks of inferred template counts within each repertoire. In a later analysis, generation probabilities were computed using a VDJ recombination model fitted to out-of-frame rearrangements, and the results were checked against IGoR. In a later analysis, TCR-TCR, TCR-HLA and TCR-CMV co-occurrence was scored with hypergeometric tests, and a repertoire-size bias correction was applied to TCR pairs. False discovery rates were estimated in a later analysis by permuting HLA or CMV assignments 20 times. In a later analysis, co-occurring TCRs were grouped using DBSCAN, and TCRdist sequence similarity was added for clustering within HLA-allele-positive subsets. Repertoires with fewer than 30,000 or more than 120,000 public chains, plus five repertoires with anomalous nucleotide sharing, were excluded from co-occurrence clustering. This immuneACCESS table, as held by TCRdb, lists in-frame sequences with V and J called but not all clones. Of the missing ones, under half trace to an unresolved V gene in checked studies; the others have no known cause. D and trimming were read from the DNA, whereas the V and J calls and clone size are those reported in that table. Here the sample has more than 140,000 clones; approximately 80% occur a single time. Approximately 5.7% of the sample is in the top ten clones.

The cohort consisted of some 670 healthy bone marrow donors. At the time of sampling, every cohort member was nominally healthy, though immune exposures that went unrecorded were likely present. The donor was CMV seropositive and belonged to the group of 250 to 300 seropositive cohort members. Every donor gave a peripheral blood sample, and the peripheral blood mononuclear cells from that sample were used for TCR beta sequencing. The Qiagen DNeasy Blood Extraction Kit was used to extract genomic DNA from the blood cell samples. The clonotype was recovered from a young man in good health and CMV-seropositive. The sequence links TRBV6-5 to TRBJ2-7; matching of 6 bases hints at TRBD2 as the D gene. Sequencing was carried out using PBMCs. The bases are TGTGCCAGCAGCCCACCGGGAGTTTCCGGCGAGCAGTACTTC. This translates into CASSPPGVSGEQYF.